The clone carrying this T cell receptor (beta chain) showed up many times. The source of the sample is a study of Graves' ophthalmopathy and Graves' hyperthyroidism. Moderate-to-severe activity, CAS ≥3, NOSPECS ≥4 and duration under 3 months were recorded for donors with ophthalmopathy. V was cut by 5 bases and J by 7 bases, with 21 bases left in between. This CDR3 spans 15 amino acids. The germline V gene encodes CDR1 PRHDT and CDR2 FYEKMQ (reference sequence). Amplified material comprised TCR beta CDR3 regions derived from RNA transcripts. HTBI-primed first-round RT-PCR preceded second-round multiplex PCR. One entry per CDR3 protein, called by TCRdb with MiXCR from the multiplex PCR reads. The sample lists around 340,000 distinct CDR3 sequences; about 17% were seen once.

The origin of this receptor is an adult man with Graves' ophthalmopathy. The rearrangement uses TRBV13 and TRBJ2-7; a weak D match, TRBD2 (5 bases). The sample was peripheral blood. Here the CDR3 reads CASSPRPTLTGEQYF. CDR3 nucleotide sequence: TGTGCCAGCAGCCCCCGCCCGACACTCACGGGGGAGCAGTACTTC.